Listed below are T cell receptor beta chains from one sample, sequenced in a study of early T cells in non-severe SARS-CoV-2 infection. MiXCR, applied by TCRdb to the 5' RACE reads, yields one record per CDR3 protein. The sample contains about 110,000 distinct CDR3 sequences, over 10% of which appear only once. Here the sequenced sample was whole blood, taken at baseline. These TCRs come from an adult who was a healthcare worker with PCR-confirmed SARS-CoV-2 infection or an uninfected control (not recorded which). Each CDR3 is given with its conserved first and last residue. Fields, in order: CDR3 DNA, CDR3 protein, J gene, V gene, D gene, clone size. A D gene is named only where the DNA matches it firmly. The listing skips clone size in some rows; elsewhere it reads once, few, many or a size class.

CDR3 DNA: TGTGCCAGCAACGCAGGACAGGGAGTCTACGAGCAGTACTTC
CDR3 protein: CASNAGQGVYEQYF
J gene: TRBJ2-7
V gene: TRBV6-5
D gene: TRBD1
clone size: -

CDR3 DNA: TGTGCCAGCAGCTTATTCACTGAAGCTTTCTTT
CDR3 protein: CASSLFTEAFF
J gene: TRBJ1-1
V gene: TRBV7-9
D gene: -
clone size: many

CDR3 DNA: TGTGCCAGCAGTGAAGGTTACGGCTCCTATAATTCACCCCTCCACTTT
CDR3 protein: CASSEGYGSYNSPLHF
J gene: TRBJ1-6
V gene: TRBV6-1
D gene: -
clone size: few

CDR3 DNA: TGTGCCAGCAGTGGGGCAGCAGAGAACACTGAAGCTTTCTTT
CDR3 protein: CASSGAAENTEAFF
J gene: TRBJ1-1
V gene: TRBV2
D gene: -
clone size: many

CDR3 DNA: TGTGCCATCAGTGAGGGGACAGGGGTAGCCTACGAGCAGTACTTC
CDR3 protein: CAISEGTGVAYEQYF
J gene: TRBJ2-7
V gene: TRBV10-3
D gene: TRBD1
clone size: -

CDR3 DNA: TGTGCCAGCAGGGCGGGGACATCCGGTCAGCCCCAGCATTTT
CDR3 protein: CASRAGTSGQPQHF
J gene: TRBJ1-5
V gene: TRBV28
D gene: -
clone size: many

CDR3 DNA: TGCGCCAGCAGCCAAGACAGTTTAACCTATGGCTACACCTTC
CDR3 protein: CASSQDSLTYGYTF
J gene: TRBJ1-2
V gene: TRBV4-1
D gene: -
clone size: few

CDR3 DNA: TGTGCCAGCAGTTACGTGTCAGATCGGAACACTGAAGCTTTCTTT
CDR3 protein: CASSYVSDRNTEAFF
J gene: TRBJ1-1
V gene: TRBV6-5
D gene: -
clone size: -

CDR3 DNA: TGTGCCAGCAGTTACCGCCCTCGGCTGCCTAACACTGAAGCTTTCTTT
CDR3 protein: CASSYRPRLPNTEAFF
J gene: TRBJ1-1
V gene: TRBV6-2/TRBV6-3
D gene: -
clone size: -

CDR3 DNA: TGTGCCAGCAAGACCGCCAAGCGGGCAGTCGATAACTACGAGCAGTACTTC
CDR3 protein: CASKTAKRAVDNYEQYF
J gene: TRBJ2-7
V gene: TRBV2
D gene: -
clone size: -

CDR3 DNA: TGTGCCAGCAGCCCACGGGACACGAGCTCTGGAAACACCATATATTTT
CDR3 protein: CASSPRDTSSGNTIYF
J gene: TRBJ1-3
V gene: TRBV7-9
D gene: -
clone size: many

CDR3 DNA: TGTGCCAGCTCACCGTGGACCTACGAGCAGTACTTC
CDR3 protein: CASSPWTYEQYF
J gene: TRBJ2-7
V gene: TRBV18
D gene: -
clone size: few

CDR3 DNA: TGTGCCAGCAGCCGACTAGAGGACACCGGGGAGCTGTTTTTT
CDR3 protein: CASSRLEDTGELFF
J gene: TRBJ2-2
V gene: TRBV3-1
D gene: -
clone size: few

CDR3 DNA: TGCAGTGCACCACAGGGGAGGTTGGGATATGACACTGAAGCTTTCTTT
CDR3 protein: CSAPQGRLGYDTEAFF
J gene: TRBJ1-1
V gene: TRBV20-1
D gene: TRBD1
clone size: many